This T cell receptor (beta chain) was identified in a study of T cells after yellow fever vaccination. As for the study in general: Fractions containing few cells were prepared with SMART-Seq v4 Ultra Low Input.

Study-level findings and limits: The CD4 compartment and the CD8 compartment contained a small share of clonotypes in common. Re-detected after boosting: most primary clones, 96% of CD4 and over 80% of CD8.

The CDR3 runs 18 residues. Trimming cost V 2 bases and J 5 bases; bases outside gene matches: 9. The germline gives CDR1 MNHEY, CDR2 SVGEGT. Note on this clonotype: What it recognizes is unknown.

The authors made TCR cDNA by 5'RACE template switching, adding a universal primer site and UMIs. Each CDR3 protein is one row after TCRdb ran MiXCR on the 5' RACE reads. The repertoire consists of 400,000 or so distinct CDR3 sequences, with more than 9% occurring once and the leading ten covering roughly 18%. The input for sequencing was PBMCs, taken on the day of the first yellow fever vaccination. This TCR was recovered from a man in his late teens or twenties who received the YFV17D yellow fever vaccine. The chain couples TRBV6-2 or TRBV6-3 to TRBJ2-1; TRBD2 aligns across 13 bases. The CDR3 region is CASSYGIGLAGANNEQFF. CDR3 nucleotide sequence: TGTGCCAGCAGTTACGGGATTGGACTAGCGGGGGCCAACAATGAGCAGTTCTTC.